This T cell receptor (beta chain) appears in the sequencing data of a study of cytomegalovirus exposure and HLA in healthy donors. For the study at large: An analysis done earlier identified more than 100 million unique TCR beta sequences from approximately 200 million T cells. Study-wide findings and caveats: The records held CMV serostatus as the only immune exposure information. V- and J-gene trimming in TCR beta was tied to a missense DCLRE1C variant by an analysis performed later. An observed cluster of highly shared sequence variants was recorded as a likely sequencing artifact.

As concerns this clone: The antigen is not known.

In the PCR, 60 Vbeta and 13 Jbeta primers were used. This table comes from immunoSEQ multiplex PCR, and its TCRdb copy is limited to in-frame clones, with some not included. The sample includes 150,000 or so clones, around 67% seen only once; the top ten take 4.3%. The specimen was PBMCs. This receptor was taken from a man aged 18 to 30 in good health and CMV-seropositive.

CDR3 DNA: TGTGCCAGCAGCTTGTACGGGACAGGGATTTCCTACGAGCAGTACTTC. This translates into CASSLYGTGISYEQYF. The chain is built from TRBV5-6 and TRBJ2-7, with TRBD1 matching over 9 bases. The CDR3 extends over 16 amino acids. CDR1 is SGHDT and CDR2 is YYEEEE in the germline V gene. Trimming at V came to 1 base and at J to 1 base, leaving 6 bases not matched to a gene.